The 2 T cell receptor beta chains reported below all come from one sample, sequenced in a study of cytomegalovirus exposure and HLA in healthy donors. Clones were sequenced by immunoSEQ multiplex PCR, and TCRdb holds only the in-frame ones, with some missing. The sample shows some 250,000 clones, roughly 86% of them seen only once. Sequenced sample: PBMCs. These receptors were collected from a woman in her thirties in good health and CMV-seropositive.

CDR3 DNA sequence: TGTGCCAGCAGCTTAGGGGCTAGCCGATACTCCTACAATGAGCAGTTCTTC. Amino acids: CASSLGASRYSYNEQFF. The V gene is TRBV7-6, the J gene TRBJ2-1, with D possibly TRBD2 on 5 matching bases. Germline assignment: CDR1 SGHVS and CDR2 FNYEAQ. There are 17 residues in the CDR3. V lost 1 base and J 0 bases, leaving 13 bases between the germline ends.

Details on this clone: The sample carries other DNA sequences with the same CDR3. The V gene is TRBV28, the J gene TRBJ1-5; TRBD1 aligns across 7 bases. This CDR3 is 14 amino acids long. V shed 6 bases and J 2 bases; nucleotides not matched to a gene: 4. In germline, CDR1 is MDHEN, CDR2 SYDVKM. The CDR3 DNA is TGTGCCAGCAGGACTGGACAGGGCAATCAGCCCCAGCATTTT. Translated, it gives CASRTGQGNQPQHF.